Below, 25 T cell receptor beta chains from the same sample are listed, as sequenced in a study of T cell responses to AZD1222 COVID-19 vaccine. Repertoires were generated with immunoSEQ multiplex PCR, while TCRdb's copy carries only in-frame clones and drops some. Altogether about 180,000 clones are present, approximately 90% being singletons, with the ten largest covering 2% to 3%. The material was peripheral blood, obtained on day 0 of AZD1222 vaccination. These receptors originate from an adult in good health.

As DNA, the CDR3 is TGTGCCAGTAGTCCCCGTAGGACAGGGACCGTCAATCAGCCCCAGCATTTT. Its translation is CASSPRRTGTVNQPQHF. The V and J genes are TRBV19 and TRBJ1-5; 8 positions agree with TRBD1. V lost 5 bases to trimming and J lost 3 bases; unmatched junction nucleotides: 12. CDR3 size: 17 residues. CDR1 is LNHDA, CDR2 SQIVND, per germline (reference sequence).

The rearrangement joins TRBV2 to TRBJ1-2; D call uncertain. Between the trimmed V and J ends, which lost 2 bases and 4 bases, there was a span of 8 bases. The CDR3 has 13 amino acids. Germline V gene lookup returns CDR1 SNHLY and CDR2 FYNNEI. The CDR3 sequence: CASSEQAGYGYTF. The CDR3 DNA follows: TGTGCCAGCAGTGAACAGGCCGGCTATGGCTACACCTTC.

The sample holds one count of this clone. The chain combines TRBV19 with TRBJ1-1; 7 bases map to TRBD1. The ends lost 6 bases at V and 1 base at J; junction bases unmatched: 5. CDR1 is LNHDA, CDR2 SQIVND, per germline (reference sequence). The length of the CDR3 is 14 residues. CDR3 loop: CASRRRQGNTEAFF. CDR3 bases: TGTGCCAGTAGGAGACGACAGGGGAACACTGAAGCTTTCTTT.

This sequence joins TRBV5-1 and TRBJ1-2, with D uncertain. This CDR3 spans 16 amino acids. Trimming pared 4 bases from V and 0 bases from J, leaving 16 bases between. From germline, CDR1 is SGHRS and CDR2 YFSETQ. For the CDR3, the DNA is TGCGCCAGCAGCCCCAGGACGATGCCGACTAACTATGGCTACACCTTC. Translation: CASSPRTMPTNYGYTF.

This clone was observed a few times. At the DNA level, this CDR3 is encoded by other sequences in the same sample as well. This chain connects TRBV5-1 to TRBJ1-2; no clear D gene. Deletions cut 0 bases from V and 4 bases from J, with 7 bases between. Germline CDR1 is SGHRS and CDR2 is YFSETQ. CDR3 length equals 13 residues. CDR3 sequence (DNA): TGCGCCAGCAGCTTGGAAGGAAGCTATGGCTACACCTTC. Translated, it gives CASSLEGSYGYTF.

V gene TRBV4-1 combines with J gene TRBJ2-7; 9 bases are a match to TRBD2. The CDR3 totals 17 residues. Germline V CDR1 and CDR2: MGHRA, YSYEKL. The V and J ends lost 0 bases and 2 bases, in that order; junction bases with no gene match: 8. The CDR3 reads CASSQDRGREGTYEQYF. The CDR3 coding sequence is TGCGCCAGCAGCCAAGATCGGGGGCGGGAGGGTACCTACGAGCAGTACTTC.

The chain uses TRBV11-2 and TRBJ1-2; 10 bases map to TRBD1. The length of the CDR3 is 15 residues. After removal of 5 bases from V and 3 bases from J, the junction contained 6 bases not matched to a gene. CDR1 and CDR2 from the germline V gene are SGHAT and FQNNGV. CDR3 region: CASSLGQGRYYGYTF. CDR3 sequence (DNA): TGTGCCAGCAGCCTGGGACAGGGGCGATACTATGGCTACACCTTC.

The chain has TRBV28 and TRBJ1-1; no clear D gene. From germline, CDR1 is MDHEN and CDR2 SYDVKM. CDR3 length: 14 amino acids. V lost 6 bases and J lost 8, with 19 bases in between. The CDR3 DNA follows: TGTGCCAGCAGACCCGACGACCCCTGGGGAGAAGCTTTCTTT. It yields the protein CASRPDDPWGEAFF.

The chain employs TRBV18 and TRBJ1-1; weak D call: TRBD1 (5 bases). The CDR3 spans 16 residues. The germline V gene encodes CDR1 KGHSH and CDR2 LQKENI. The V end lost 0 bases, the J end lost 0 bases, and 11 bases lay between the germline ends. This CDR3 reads CASSPPPGLMNTEAFF. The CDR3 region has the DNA TGTGCCAGCTCACCACCTCCGGGACTCATGAACACTGAAGCTTTCTTT.

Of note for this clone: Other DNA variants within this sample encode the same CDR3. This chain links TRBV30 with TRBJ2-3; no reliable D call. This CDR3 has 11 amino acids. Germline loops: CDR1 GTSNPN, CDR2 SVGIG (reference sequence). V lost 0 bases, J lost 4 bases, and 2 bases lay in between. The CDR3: CAWSVSDTQYF. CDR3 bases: TGTGCCTGGAGTGTATCAGATACGCAGTATTTT.

CDR3 protein: CASSGRTGTYEQYF. The CDR3 coding sequence is TGCGCCAGCAGCGGACGGACAGGGACCTACGAGCAGTACTTC. The gene calls are TRBV5-1 and TRBJ2-7; 8 bases align to TRBD1. The CDR3 is 14 residues long. Germline values: CDR1 SGHRS, CDR2 YFSETQ. V shed 4 bases, J shed 2 bases, and the junction held 5 bases outside the gene matches.

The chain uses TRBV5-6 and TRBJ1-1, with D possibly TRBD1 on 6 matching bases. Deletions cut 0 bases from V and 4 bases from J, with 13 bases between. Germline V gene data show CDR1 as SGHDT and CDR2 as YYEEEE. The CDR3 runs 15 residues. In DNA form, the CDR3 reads TGTGCCAGCAGCTTGGACCCCGCAGGGGCCACTGAAGCTTTCTTT. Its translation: CASSLDPAGATEAFF.

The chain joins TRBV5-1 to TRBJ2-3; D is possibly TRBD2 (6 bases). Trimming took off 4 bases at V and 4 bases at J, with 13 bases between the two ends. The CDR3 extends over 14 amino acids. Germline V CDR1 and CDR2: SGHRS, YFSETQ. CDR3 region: CASSEGTAADTQYF. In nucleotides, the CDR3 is TGCGCCAGCAGCGAAGGGACTGCAGCAGATACGCAGTATTTT.

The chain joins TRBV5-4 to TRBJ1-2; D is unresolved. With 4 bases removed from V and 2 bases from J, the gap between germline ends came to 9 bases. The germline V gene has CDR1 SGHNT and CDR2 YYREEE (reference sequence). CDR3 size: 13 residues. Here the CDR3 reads CASSIAWNYGYTF. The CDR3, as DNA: TGTGCCAGCAGCATCGCCTGGAACTATGGCTACACCTTC.

The CDR3 nucleotides read TGTGCCAGTATCTCAACTGCGGGGTTAGGTGAAGCTTTCTTT. Protein product: CASISTAGLGEAFF. The chain uses TRBV19 and TRBJ1-1; no clear D gene. CDR1 LNHDA and CDR2 SQIVND come from the germline V gene (reference sequence). Trimming pared 7 bases from V and 7 bases from J, leaving 19 bases between. The CDR3 length is 14 residues.

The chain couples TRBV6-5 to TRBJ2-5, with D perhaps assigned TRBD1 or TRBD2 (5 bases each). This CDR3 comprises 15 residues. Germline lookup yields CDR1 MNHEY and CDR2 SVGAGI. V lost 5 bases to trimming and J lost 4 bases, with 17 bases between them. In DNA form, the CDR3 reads TGTGCCAGCAGTCAACCGGGACGCGCCTCAGAGACCCAGTACTTC. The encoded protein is CASSQPGRASETQYF.

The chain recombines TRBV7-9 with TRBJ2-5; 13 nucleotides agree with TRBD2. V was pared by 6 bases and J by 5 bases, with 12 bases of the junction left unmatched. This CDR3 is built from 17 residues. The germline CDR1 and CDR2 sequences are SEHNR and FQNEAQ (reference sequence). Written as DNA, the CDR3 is TGTGCCAGCAGTCGAGGATTTGGACTAGCGGGAGTGGAGACCCAGTACTTC. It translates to CASSRGFGLAGVETQYF. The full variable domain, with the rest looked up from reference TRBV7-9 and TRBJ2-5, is DTGVSQNPRHKITKRGQNVTFRCDPISEHNRLYWYRQTLGQGPEFLTYFQNEAQLEKSRLLSDRFSAERPKGSFSTLEIQRTEQGDSAMYLCASSRGFGLAGVETQYFGPGTRLLVL.

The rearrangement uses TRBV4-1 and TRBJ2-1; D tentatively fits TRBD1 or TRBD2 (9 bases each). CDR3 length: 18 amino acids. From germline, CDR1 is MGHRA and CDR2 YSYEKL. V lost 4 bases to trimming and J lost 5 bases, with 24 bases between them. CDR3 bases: TGCGCCAGCAGCCCCGGACAGGGGCTGACTAGCGGCCACAATGAGCAGTTCTTC. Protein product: CASSPGQGLTSGHNEQFF.

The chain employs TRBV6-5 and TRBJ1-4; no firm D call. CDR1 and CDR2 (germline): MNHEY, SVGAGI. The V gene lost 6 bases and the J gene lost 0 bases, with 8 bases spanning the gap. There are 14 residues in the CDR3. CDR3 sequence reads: CASSLTATNEKLFF. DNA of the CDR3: TGTGCCAGCAGCTTAACGGCAACTAATGAAAAACTGTTTTTT.

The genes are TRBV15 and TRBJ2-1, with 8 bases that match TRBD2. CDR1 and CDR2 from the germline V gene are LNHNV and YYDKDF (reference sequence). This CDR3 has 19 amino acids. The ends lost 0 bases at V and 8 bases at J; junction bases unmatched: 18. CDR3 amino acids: CATSRDQGSSGLVWYEQFF. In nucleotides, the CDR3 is TGTGCCACCAGCAGAGATCAAGGGTCATCGGGACTAGTTTGGTATGAGCAGTTCTTC.

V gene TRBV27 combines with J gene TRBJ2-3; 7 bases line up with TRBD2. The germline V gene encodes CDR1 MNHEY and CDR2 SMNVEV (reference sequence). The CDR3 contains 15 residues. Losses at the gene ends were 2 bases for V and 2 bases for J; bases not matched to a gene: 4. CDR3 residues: CASSLQGGVTDTQYF. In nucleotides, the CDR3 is TGTGCCAGCAGTTTACAGGGAGGGGTCACAGATACGCAGTATTTT.

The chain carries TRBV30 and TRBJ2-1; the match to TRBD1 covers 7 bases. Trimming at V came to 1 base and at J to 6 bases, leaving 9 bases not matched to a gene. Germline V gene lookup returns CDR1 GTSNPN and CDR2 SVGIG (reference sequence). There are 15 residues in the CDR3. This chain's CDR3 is CAWSAPGQQFNEQFF. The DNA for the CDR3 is TGTGCCTGGAGTGCTCCGGGACAGCAGTTCAATGAGCAGTTCTTC.

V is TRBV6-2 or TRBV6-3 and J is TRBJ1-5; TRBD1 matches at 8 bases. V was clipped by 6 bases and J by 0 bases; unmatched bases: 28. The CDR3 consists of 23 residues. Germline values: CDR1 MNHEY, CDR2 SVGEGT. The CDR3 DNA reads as TGTGCCAGCAGCCGAACCAAACCTCACCCGGGACAGGCCTCTCGGTATAGCAATCAGCCCCAGCATTTT. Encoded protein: CASSRTKPHPGQASRYSNQPQHF.

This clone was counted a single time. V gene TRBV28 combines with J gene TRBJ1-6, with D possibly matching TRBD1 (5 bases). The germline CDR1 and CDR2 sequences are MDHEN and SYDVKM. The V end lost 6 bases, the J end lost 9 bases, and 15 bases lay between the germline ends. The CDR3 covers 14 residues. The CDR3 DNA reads TGTGCCAGCAGCCCGGGACCCGGCGGTTCACCCCTCCACTTT. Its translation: CASSPGPGGSPLHF. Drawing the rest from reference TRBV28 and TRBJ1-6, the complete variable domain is DVKVTQSSRYLVKRTGEKVFLECVQDMDHENMFWYRQDPGLGLRLIYFSYDVKMKEKGDIPEGYSVSREKKERFSLILESASTNQTSMYLCASSPGPGGSPLHFGNGTRLTVT.

CDR3 bases: TGTGCCAGTAGTATCGGGGGACTGGCCACAGATACGCAGTATTTT. Protein sequence: CASSIGGLATDTQYF. The chain recombines TRBV19 with TRBJ2-3; maybe TRBD2 (6 bases). This CDR3 spans 15 amino acids. The V gene lost 3 bases and the J gene lost 2 bases, with 12 bases spanning the gap. Germline V gene data show CDR1 as LNHDA and CDR2 as SQIVND (reference sequence).